The 15 T cell receptor beta chains below all came from one sample that was sequenced in a study of cytotoxic CD8 clonotypes in ibrutinib-treated CLL. Using immunoSEQ multiplex PCR, the repertoire was profiled, and TCRdb retains in-frame clones only, with some absent. The sample lists approximately 11,000 clones, 65% to 85% occurring once. Sequencing was performed on PBMCs, taken at disease progression, from a patient treated with ibrutinib. Receptors originate from a human donor with chronic lymphocytic leukemia.

The chain joins TRBV7-6 to TRBJ2-5; D could derive from TRBD1 or TRBD2 (6 bases each). The CDR3 spans 14 residues. Germline values: CDR1 SGHVS, CDR2 FNYEAQ. V was shortened by 5 bases and J by 5 bases, with 15 bases between the two germline ends. For the CDR3, the DNA is TGTGCCAGCAGCCCGGGACACGGAGGGGAGACCCAGTACTTC. It translates to CASSPGHGGETQYF.

CDR3: CAWSASWGIGHTEAFF. As DNA, the CDR3 is TGTGCCTGGAGTGCCTCTTGGGGGATCGGGCACACTGAAGCTTTCTTT. This chain uses TRBV30 with TRBJ1-1, with TRBD1 as a possible D gene (5 bases). Germline lookup yields CDR1 GTSNPN and CDR2 SVGIG (reference sequence). The CDR3 has 16 residues. Trimming stripped 1 base from V and 3 bases from J, with 18 bases between.

This clone was counted once. V is TRBV19 and J is TRBJ2-1, with 7 bases identical to TRBD1. This CDR3 comprises 13 residues. V was pared by 9 bases and J by 0 bases, with 2 bases of the junction left unmatched. Germline V CDR1 and CDR2: LNHDA, SQIVND (reference sequence). DNA for the CDR3: TGTGCCAGCGGACAGGCCTCCTACAATGAGCAGTTCTTC. Amino acids: CASGQASYNEQFF.

The chain couples TRBV7-9 to TRBJ1-2; D might be TRBD1 (6 bases). The germline CDR1 and CDR2 sequences are SEHNR and FQNEAQ (reference sequence). V was cut by 5 bases and J by 9 bases, with 16 bases left in between. The CDR3 is 13 residues long. For the CDR3, the DNA is TGTGCCAGCAGCGAGGGGGAACAAGGCAGCTACACCTTC. It specifies CASSEGEQGSYTF.

The genes are TRBV19 and TRBJ2-3; tentatively, D is TRBD2 (6 bases). This CDR3 is built from 14 residues. Germline values: CDR1 LNHDA, CDR2 SQIVND (reference sequence). V lost 6 bases and J 2 bases, leaving 12 bases between the germline ends. The CDR3 nucleotides read TGTGCCAGTAGCTTCGGACTAACCACAGATACGCAGTATTTT. Its translation: CASSFGLTTDTQYF.

This chain uses TRBV28 with TRBJ2-7; 7 nucleotides match TRBD1. This CDR3 comprises 14 residues. In germline, CDR1 is MDHEN, CDR2 SYDVKM. V shed 10 bases and J 7 bases; nucleotides not matched to a gene: 16. CDR3 amino acids: CATTSGQILGEQYF. CDR3 nucleotides: TGTGCCACGACCTCGGGACAGATCCTTGGGGAGCAGTACTTC.

The chain is built from TRBV5-1 and TRBJ1-1; D may be TRBD1 (5 bases). The CDR3 loop spans 14 amino acids. V lost 3 bases to trimming and J lost 1 base, with 10 bases between them. Germline V gene sequence: CDR1 SGHRS, CDR2 YFSETQ. The CDR3 sequence is CASSSTGQNTEAFF. CDR3 nucleotide sequence: TGCGCCAGCAGCTCGACCGGACAGAACACTGAAGCTTTCTTT.

The chain joins TRBV7-9 to TRBJ1-4; no reliable D call. V was clipped by 4 bases and J by 0 bases, with 9 bases between them. Germline V lookup: CDR1 SEHNR, CDR2 FQNEAQ (reference sequence). The CDR3 consists of 15 residues. This CDR3 is CASSWPQTTNEKLFF. CDR3 nucleotides: TGTGCCAGCAGCTGGCCGCAGACAACTAATGAAAAACTGTTTTTT.

This rearrangement joins TRBV19 to TRBJ1-2; D may be TRBD1 (5 bases). CDR3 length: 16 residues. V was clipped by 0 bases and J by 1 base, with 12 bases between them. Germline assignment: CDR1 LNHDA and CDR2 SQIVND (reference sequence). The chain's CDR3 is CASSIDFRDRNYGYTF. CDR3 in DNA: TGTGCCAGTAGTATAGATTTCCGGGACCGTAACTATGGCTACACCTTC.

This clone was seen just once. The gene calls are TRBV7-9 and TRBJ2-1, with 13 positions matching TRBD2. The length of the CDR3 is 17 residues. V shed 5 bases, J shed 3 bases, and the junction held 7 bases outside the gene matches. The V gene's germline CDR1 is SEHNR and CDR2 FQNEAQ (reference sequence). CDR3 residues: CASSLGLAGAYYNEQFF. The CDR3 DNA follows: TGTGCCAGCAGCCTTGGACTAGCGGGAGCATACTACAATGAGCAGTTCTTC.

This clone was counted a few times. The gene calls are TRBV11-3 and TRBJ1-3; D call uncertain. Trimming removed 5 bases at V and 4 bases at J, with 15 bases between. The CDR3 runs to 15 residues. CDR1 and CDR2 from the germline V gene are SGHNT and YENEEA. The CDR3 spells CASSLGAGAGNTIYF. In nucleotides, the CDR3 is TGTGCCAGCAGCCTTGGAGCAGGAGCAGGAAACACCATATATTTT.

V and J are TRBV11-2 and TRBJ2-2, with 7 nucleotides matching TRBD1. In germline, CDR1 is SGHAT, CDR2 FQNNGV. V shed 9 bases and J 0 bases; nucleotides not matched to a gene: 7. This CDR3 is built from 15 residues. CDR3 sequence (DNA): TGTGCCAGTGCCGCCGGGACAGCGAACACCGGGGAGCTGTTTTTT. It encodes CASAAGTANTGELFF.

The chain links TRBV7-9 to TRBJ1-2, with D unresolved. CDR3 length: 12 residues. Germline CDR1 is SEHNR and CDR2 is FQNEAQ (reference sequence). Trimming left V 3 bases short and J 3 bases short, with 5 bases between. DNA of the CDR3: TGTGCCAGCAGCTTTCAAGACTATGGCTACACCTTC. Translating gives CASSFQDYGYTF.

The rearrangement uses TRBV10-3 and TRBJ2-7; 8 nucleotides align to TRBD2. V lost 11 bases and J lost 6; bases outside the gene matches: 9. Germline assignment: CDR1 ENHRY and CDR2 SYGVKD. CDR3 length equals 12 residues. The CDR3 loop reads CAVGTSAGEQYF. CDR3 nucleotides: TGTGCCGTCGGGACTAGTGCGGGCGAGCAGTACTTC.

This rearrangement joins TRBV29-1 to TRBJ2-1; tentative D call: TRBD2 (6 bases). CDR1 and CDR2 (germline): SQVTM, ANQGSEA. This CDR3 has 12 amino acids. The CDR3, as DNA: TGCAGAGCGGGTAGTTCCTACAATGAGCAGTTCTTC. As protein: CRAGSSYNEQFF.